This passage covers 5 T cell receptor beta chains from one sample sequenced in a study of blood T cell repertoires in COVID-19. The protocol was immunoSEQ multiplex PCR, while the TCRdb copy is restricted to in-frame clones and leaves out a portion. This sample carries fewer than 250,000 clones, 83% of them seen once, and the ten largest clones take 3.6%. The sample was PBMCs or T cells enriched from blood (not recorded which). The receptor source for this set is a woman aged 40 to 50 who had been exposed to COVID-19.

The J gene is TRBJ2-3, the V gene TRBV7-9, with D possibly TRBD2 on 5 matching bases. CDR3 length equals 14 residues. The V end lost 4 bases, the J end lost 3 bases, and 11 bases lay between the germline ends. CDR1 and CDR2 from the germline V gene are SEHNR and FQNEAQ (reference sequence). CDR3 coding DNA: TGTGCCAGCAGCTCCGGACGGACTACAGATACGCAGTATTTT. Its protein is CASSSGRTTDTQYF.

The rearrangement joins TRBV6-5 to TRBJ1-6; 8 bases line up with TRBD1. CDR3 length: 14 amino acids. Germline V gives CDR1 MNHEY, CDR2 SVGAGI. Losses at the gene ends were 8 bases for V and 7 bases for J; bases not matched to a gene: 7. The CDR3 DNA is TGTGCCAGCGACAGGGGCTCGGGGAATTCACCCCTCCACTTT. It specifies CASDRGSGNSPLHF.

This clone has a handful of counts. The V gene is TRBV9, the J gene TRBJ1-2, with 10 bases fitting TRBD1. The germline gives CDR1 SGDLS, CDR2 YYNGEE. V dropped 3 bases and J dropped 4; count of bases not matched to a gene: 9. This CDR3 is built from 16 residues. CDR3 nucleotides: TGTGCCAGCAGCGCCCAAGGGGGACAGGGGATCTATGGCTACACCTTC. Translated: CASSAQGGQGIYGYTF.

The V gene is TRBV19, the J gene TRBJ1-1; 7 bases align to TRBD1. CDR1 LNHDA and CDR2 SQIVND come from the germline V gene (reference sequence). The CDR3 runs 14 residues. The ends lost 5 bases at V and 3 bases at J; junction bases unmatched: 6. The CDR3 sequence is CASSHKTGYTEAFF. The DNA of the CDR3 is TGTGCCAGTAGTCACAAGACAGGGTACACTGAAGCTTTCTTT.

The chain recombines TRBV5-1 with TRBJ1-2; D uncertain. V was shortened by 4 bases and J by 4 bases, with 11 bases between the two germline ends. The length of the CDR3 is 13 residues. Germline assignment: CDR1 SGHRS and CDR2 YFSETQ. Here the CDR3 reads CASSPSSFYGYTF. The DNA of the CDR3 is TGCGCCAGCAGCCCCAGTTCCTTCTATGGCTACACCTTC.